What follows are 4 T cell receptor beta chains derived from one specimen sequenced in a study of cytomegalovirus exposure and HLA in healthy donors. Sequencing was performed with immunoSEQ multiplex PCR; in TCRdb, only in-frame clones are kept and a portion is missing. The table has 250,000 to 350,000 clones, more than 80% seen once. The sequenced material came from PBMCs. The receptors stem from a woman younger than 35 in good health and CMV-seronegative.

V is TRBV25-1 and J is TRBJ2-6; possible D gene TRBD2, 5 bases. The V and J ends lost 5 bases and 4 bases respectively, with 12 bases between them. In germline, CDR1 is MGHDK, CDR2 SYGVNS. This CDR3 comprises 15 residues. The CDR3 nucleotides are TGTGCCAGCAGTTCGGACTCCGCCGGGGCCAACGTCCTGACTTTC. Its translation is CASSSDSAGANVLTF.

This clone was recorded once. CDR3 bases: TGCGCCAGCAGCTTGGCCCTACTAGCGGGATTCACAGATACGCAGTATTTT. This translates into CASSLALLAGFTDTQYF. The chain carries TRBV5-1 and TRBJ2-3; 10 nucleotides match TRBD2. Germline assignment: CDR1 SGHRS and CDR2 YFSETQ. The CDR3 runs 17 residues. V was pared by 0 bases and J by 2 bases, with 6 bases of the junction left unmatched.

The V call is TRBV2, the J call TRBJ1-4; D is perhaps TRBD1 (6 bases). The CDR3 has 14 residues. Trimming removed 8 bases from V and 4 bases from J, with 14 bases in between. CDR1 is SNHLY and CDR2 is FYNNEI in the germline V gene. As DNA, the CDR3 is TGTGCCAGCGCTCGGACAGCCTATAATGAAAAACTGTTTTTT. As protein: CASARTAYNEKLFF.

This clone was picked up one time. The chain links TRBV7-2 to TRBJ1-2; 7 positions match TRBD1. CDR3 length: 13 amino acids. Looked up from germline, CDR1 is SGHTA and CDR2 is FQGNSA. Trimming at V came to 5 bases and at J to 8 bases, leaving 8 bases not matched to a gene. The CDR3 region has the DNA TGTGCCAGCAGCGCAGAGGGGGCGCGCGGCTACACCTTC. Translating gives CASSAEGARGYTF.